This T cell receptor beta chain derives from a study of blood T cell repertoires in COVID-19. Whole-study context: The samples span acute and convalescent COVID-19 from the United States, Italy and Spain.

Sequencing used immunoSEQ multiplex PCR; TCRdb keeps in-frame clones, though not all of them. There are more than 100,000 clones in the sample; 78% occur only once, and 2% to 2.5% lies in the top ten. Trimming removed 8 bases at V and 0 bases at J, with 11 bases between. The germline V gene has CDR1 MNHEY and CDR2 SVGAGI. The CDR3 runs to 14 residues. J is TRBJ1-5 and V is TRBV6-5; D is undetermined. Sequences were obtained from peripheral blood. This receptor was identified in a man between 65 and 85 years old with acute or convalescent COVID-19. This chain's CDR3 is CASAERISNQPQHF. CDR3 in DNA: TGTGCCAGCGCCGAGAGGATTAGCAATCAGCCCCAGCATTTT.